This entry describes one T cell receptor (beta chain). Its specificity is unknown. This sample was included in a study of identical twins. Broader study findings: Zero-insertion results could be subject to partial confounding by invariant MAIT and iNKT cells. Whereas memory repertoires showed no such difference, abundant cord blood beta clonotypes carried fewer insertions. Twin sharing of out-of-frame TCR alpha was underestimated by models in monozygotic pairs.

Addition of a universal primer site occurred through template switching, and cDNA carried unique molecular identifiers. TCRdb reprocessed the 5' RACE reads with MiXCR, giving one entry per CDR3 protein. Of about 700,000 distinct CDR3 sequences detected, around 6% appear once; the ten largest clones hold roughly 1.8%. V lost 6 bases, J lost 1 base, and 19 bases lay in between. Germline CDR1 reads MDHEN; CDR2 reads SYDVKM. This CDR3 is 17 amino acids long. The receptor's source is a man younger than 30 in good health. What was sequenced was naive T cells sorted from blood. The chain employs TRBV28 and TRBJ2-1, with D possibly being TRBD2 (5 bases). The CDR3 here is CASRIRSGLGSYNEQFF. CDR3 DNA: TGTGCCAGCAGGATCCGTTCGGGGTTAGGTTCCTACAATGAGCAGTTCTTC.